This T cell receptor (beta chain) is drawn from a study of T cell repertoires in cytomegalovirus infection. Per germline, CDR1 LGHDT and CDR2 YNNKEL (reference sequence). The V segment lost 11 bases and the J segment 4 bases; nucleotides outside the gene matches: 7. The CDR3 consists of 13 residues. In regard to this clonotype: Its antigen is currently unknown.

Each CDR3 protein gets one entry after TCRdb re-called the reads with MiXCR. This sample yields 75,000 to 100,000 distinct CDR3 sequences, of which 40% to 50% are seen a single time; over 90% belongs to the top ten. The specimen comprised CD8+ T cells from cultured PBMCs, sampled from culture after CMV antigen stimulation. The TCR sequence derives from a human donor in good health (CMV status not recorded). Some clones in this sample may be carry-over from other donors' samples. J is TRBJ2-1 and V is TRBV3-1; TRBD2 agrees at 8 bases. The CDR3 nucleotides are TGTGCCGCCCGGGGGGGAAGTTACAATGAGCAGTTCTTC. It encodes CAARGGSYNEQFF.